A single sample is the source of the 27 T cell receptor beta chains below, sequenced in a study of CD8 T cells in ankylosing spondylitis. TCRdb ran MiXCR on the 5' RACE reads and lists one entry per CDR3 protein. The data contain some 200,000 distinct CDR3 sequences, roughly 25% of them singletons. The sequencing sample was made of blood, either unsorted or a sorted T cell fraction (not recorded which). All receptors derive from a male donor with ankylosing spondylitis or in good health (not recorded which).

This clonotype has ten or more counts. J is TRBJ2-7 and V is TRBV5-1; the D is unclear. The CDR3 has 13 amino acids. CDR1 is SGHRS, CDR2 YFSETQ, per germline. The V end was cut by 3 bases, the J end by 0 bases, with 7 bases between. Written as DNA, the CDR3 is TGCGCCAGCAGCTCGGGTAACTCCTACGAGCAGTACTTC. Translating it yields CASSSGNSYEQYF.

This clonotype was observed many times. The chain couples TRBV10-3 to TRBJ2-7; maybe TRBD2 (7 bases). Germline V CDR1 and CDR2: ENHRY, SYGVKD. The CDR3 runs to 15 residues. With 7 bases removed from V and 5 bases from J, the gap between germline ends came to 21 bases. The CDR3 region has the DNA TGTGCCATCACCAAAGGGGGGGGCGTGCTGGACGAGCAGTACTTC. It encodes CAITKGGGVLDEQYF.

This sequence joins TRBV7-3 and TRBJ2-2; possible D gene TRBD1, 6 bases. The V end lost 4 bases, the J end lost 10 bases, and 10 bases lay between the germline ends. CDR3 length: 12 amino acids. Looked up from germline, CDR1 is SGHTA and CDR2 is FQGTGA. The CDR3 bases are TGTGCCAGCAGCTCCCAGGGGAAGGAGCTGTTTTTT. Translation gives CASSSQGKELFF.

The chain combines TRBV10-3 with TRBJ2-7; weak D call: TRBD1 (5 bases). Germline V gene lookup returns CDR1 ENHRY and CDR2 SYGVKD. The CDR3 runs to 14 residues. The V gene lost 0 bases and the J gene lost 2 bases, with 8 bases spanning the gap. CDR3 region: CAISESAGPYEQYF. The CDR3 nucleotides read TGTGCCATCAGTGAGTCCGCAGGGCCCTACGAGCAGTACTTC.

This chain connects TRBV5-1 to TRBJ2-7, with D possibly TRBD2 on 6 matching bases. In germline, CDR1 is SGHRS, CDR2 YFSETQ. Trimming shortened V by 2 bases and J by 1 base, and 13 bases separated the two germline ends. The CDR3 totals 15 residues. The DNA of the CDR3 is TGCGCCAGCAGCTTCAGTGAGGGAGGTTCCTACGAGCAGTACTTC. This gives the protein CASSFSEGGSYEQYF.

The V gene is TRBV4-3, the J gene TRBJ1-1; D call uncertain. The CDR3 totals 13 residues. The germline V gene has CDR1 LGHNA and CDR2 YSLEER. V was cut by 0 bases and J by 2 bases, with 4 bases left in between. The CDR3, as DNA: TGCGCCAGCAGCCAAGAGCCAAACACTGAAGCTTTCTTT. Its translation: CASSQEPNTEAFF.

This chain uses TRBV12-3 or TRBV12-4 with TRBJ1-6; D gene ambiguous. The CDR3 length is 12 residues. V was trimmed by 5 bases and J by 7 bases, leaving 6 bases between them. CDR3 nucleotide sequence: TGTGCCAGCAGTGCTCCGAATTCACCCCTCCACTTT. Amino acid sequence: CASSAPNSPLHF.

This clonotype was counted a few times. The chain uses TRBV13 and TRBJ2-7; 10 bases align to TRBD1. CDR1 and CDR2 (germline): PRHDT, FYEKMQ (reference sequence). The CDR3 has 14 amino acids. Losses at the gene ends were 7 bases for V and 7 bases for J; bases not matched to a gene: 10. CDR3 loop: CASTERGQGWEQYF. The CDR3 DNA sequence: TGTGCCAGCACCGAGCGGGGACAGGGGTGGGAGCAGTACTTC. Supplemented by reference TRBV13 and TRBJ2-7, the full variable domain reads AAGVIQSPRHLIKEKRETATLKCYPIPRHDTVYWYQQGPGQDPQFLISFYEKMQSDKGSIPDRFSAQQFSDYHSELNMSSLELGDSALYFCASTERGQGWEQYFGPGTRLTVT.

The sample holds a few counts of this clonotype. The chain combines TRBV29-1 with TRBJ2-7; D perhaps matches TRBD2 (6 bases). The V gene lost 4 bases and the J gene lost 5 bases, with 15 bases spanning the gap. CDR1 SQVTM and CDR2 ANQGSEA come from the germline V gene. The CDR3 spans 13 residues. CDR3 sequence: CSVAVGSSDEQYF. The CDR3 DNA follows: TGCAGCGTTGCTGTCGGGAGTTCCGACGAGCAGTACTTC.

This chain connects TRBV6-5 to TRBJ2-7; 8 bases are a match to TRBD2. The CDR3 loop spans 12 amino acids. Germline assignment: CDR1 MNHEY and CDR2 SVGAGI. V lost 7 bases, J lost 4 bases, and 3 bases stayed unmatched. CDR3: CASTSGRYEQYF. The CDR3 bases are TGTGCCAGCACTAGCGGGCGTTACGAGCAGTACTTC.

Many counts were recorded for this clonotype. The chain has TRBV20-1 and TRBJ2-7; 9 nucleotides line up with TRBD2. The length of the CDR3 is 16 residues. Trimming removed 2 bases from V and 3 bases from J; junction bases left unmatched: 11. Germline V CDR1 and CDR2: DFQATT, SNEGSKA (reference sequence). CDR3 residues: CSARPYSGRTIYEQYF. As DNA, the CDR3 is TGCAGTGCTAGACCGTATAGCGGGAGAACTATCTACGAGCAGTACTTC.

The chain links TRBV20-1 to TRBJ2-3, with D possibly being TRBD1 (7 bases). The V end lost 1 base, the J end lost 0 bases, and 26 bases lay between the germline ends. CDR3 length: 20 amino acids. Looked up from germline, CDR1 is DFQATT and CDR2 is SNEGSKA (reference sequence). The CDR3 loop is CSARGGDRASAGRSTDTQYF. In DNA, the CDR3 is TGCAGTGCTAGAGGAGGGGACAGAGCCTCAGCGGGCAGAAGCACAGATACGCAGTATTTT.

As to this clonotype: This may stem from a read error, because a much larger clone lies one nucleotide away. The V and J genes are TRBV5-1 and TRBJ2-1; 8 bases map to TRBD1. Germline V CDR1 and CDR2: SGHRS, YFSETQ. Losses at the gene ends were 0 bases for V and 5 bases for J; bases not matched to a gene: 7. The CDR3 consists of 16 residues. This CDR3 reads CASSLGAGQENNEQFF. For the CDR3, the DNA is TGCGCCAGCAGCTTGGGCGCGGGACAGGAGAACAATGAGCAGTTCTTC.

The chain joins TRBV6-1 to TRBJ2-7; 7 nucleotides line up with TRBD1. J gave up 9 bases and V 6 bases, and 11 bases lay outside the gene matches. Germline V gives CDR1 MNHNS, CDR2 SASEGT. The CDR3 contains 13 residues. The CDR3 DNA is TGTGCCAGCAGCCCGACAGGGTCCACGGGGCAGTACTTC. Protein product: CASSPTGSTGQYF.

Many counts were recorded for this clonotype. The chain employs TRBV12-3 or TRBV12-4 and TRBJ2-1, with TRBD2 matching 10 bases. The CDR3 contains 16 residues. J was trimmed by 5 bases and V by 6 bases; bases with no gene match: 10. Here the CDR3 reads CASSASPGTSDNEQFF. Written as DNA, the CDR3 is TGTGCCAGCAGCGCCAGCCCCGGGACTAGCGACAATGAGCAGTTCTTC.

This clonotype was found many times. The V and J genes are TRBV9 and TRBJ1-1; D is ambiguous. CDR3 length: 15 residues. Germline CDR1 and CDR2: SGDLS and YYNGEE. With 3 bases removed from V and 0 bases from J, the gap between germline ends came to 12 bases. CDR3: CASSDGIGLNTEAFF. The CDR3 coding sequence is TGTGCCAGCAGCGACGGTATAGGGCTGAACACTGAAGCTTTCTTT.

Concerning this clonotype: This may stem from a read error, because a much larger clone lies one nucleotide away. The chain carries TRBV6-2 or TRBV6-3 and TRBJ2-5, with 8 bases aligning to TRBD1. The CDR3 loop spans 15 amino acids. Germline V gives CDR1 MNHEY, CDR2 SVGEGT. This CDR3 reads CSSSSRTGSGETQYF. The CDR3 nucleotides read TGTTCCAGCAGTTCACGGACAGGGTCAGGGGAGACCCAGTACTTC.

This clonotype has just a few counts. The chain joins TRBV7-3 to TRBJ2-7, with D perhaps given as TRBD1 or TRBD2 (5 bases each). Germline CDR1 SGHTA, CDR2 FQGTGA. The CDR3 runs to 14 residues. V was clipped by 6 bases and J by 4 bases, with 16 bases between them. CDR3 coding DNA: TGTGCCAGCAGACCCGGGACCCAAACTTACGAGCAGTACTTC. Translation gives CASRPGTQTYEQYF. Full variable domain (remainder filled in from reference TRBV7-3 and TRBJ2-7): GAGVSQTPSNKVTEKGKYVELRCDPISGHTALYWYRQSLGQGPEFLIYFQGTGAADDSGLPNDRFFAVRPEGSVSTLKIQRTERGDSAVYLCASRPGTQTYEQYFGPGTRLTVT.

Many counts were recorded for this clonotype. J is TRBJ1-1 and V is TRBV29-1; D perhaps matches TRBD1 (5 bases). Trimming removed 7 bases from V and 5 bases from J, with 20 bases in between. This CDR3 is built from 14 residues. Looked up from germline, CDR1 is SQVTM and CDR2 is ANQGSEA. Written as DNA, the CDR3 is TGCAGCGCCCAAGGGGCCTTCGTAAGGACTGAAGCTTTCTTT. Translated, it gives CSAQGAFVRTEAFF.

This clonotype was counted at least ten times. The chain carries TRBV5-8 and TRBJ2-6; 10 positions agree with TRBD1. Germline CDR1 and CDR2: SGHTS and YDEGEE. V was pared by 9 bases and J by 4 bases, with 10 bases of the junction left unmatched. The CDR3 consists of 16 residues. The CDR3 loop is CATTTDRGKGANVLTF. Written as DNA, the CDR3 is TGTGCCACCACAACGGACAGGGGGAAAGGGGCCAACGTCCTGACTTTC. The full variable domain, its missing parts supplied by reference TRBV5-8 and TRBJ2-6, is EAGVTQSPTHLIKTRGQQATLRCSPISGHTSVYWYQQALGLGLQFLLWYDEGEERNRGNFPPRFSGRQFPNYSSELNVNALELEDSALYLCATTTDRGKGANVLTFGAGSRLTVL.

Only a few counts were recorded for this clonotype. The chain couples TRBV28 to TRBJ2-7; 7 positions match TRBD2. Germline assignment: CDR1 MDHEN and CDR2 SYDVKM. The CDR3 is 11 residues long. Written as DNA, the CDR3 is TGTACTCTCGGGAGGACCTACGAGCAGTACTTC. This sequence encodes CTLGRTYEQYF. The full variable domain, rest sourced from reference TRBV28 and TRBJ2-7, is DVKVTQSSRYLVKRTGEKVFLECVQDMDHENMFWYRQDPGLGLRLIYFSYDVKMKEKGDIPEGYSVSREKKERFSLILESASTNQTSMYLCTLGRTYEQYFGPGTRLTVT.

The table lists this clonotype with a few counts. The chain carries TRBV29-1 and TRBJ2-5; no clear D gene. V gave up 7 bases and J gave up 4 bases, with 10 bases separating them. There are 11 residues in the CDR3. Germline lookup yields CDR1 SQVTM and CDR2 ANQGSEA. CDR3 nucleotides: TGCAGCGCAGGAGTTTTAGAGACCCAGTACTTC. Translating gives CSAGVLETQYF.

This clonotype has a count of ten or more. The chain is built from TRBV29-1 and TRBJ2-3; 14 bases align to TRBD2. Trimming at V came to 3 bases and at J to 5 bases, leaving 4 bases not matched to a gene. The CDR3 is 15 residues long. Germline CDR1 reads SQVTM; CDR2 reads ANQGSEA. The CDR3 DNA reads as TGCAGCGTTGAGGGACTAGCGGGAGTTCTAGATACGCAGTATTTT. Encoded protein: CSVEGLAGVLDTQYF.

This clonotype was counted ten times or more. The chain carries TRBV4-1 and TRBJ2-1, with TRBD1 identical over 8 bases. Germline values: CDR1 MGHRA, CDR2 YSYEKL. CDR3 length equals 14 residues. J gave up 8 bases and V 2 bases, and 5 bases lay outside the gene matches. CDR3 sequence reads: CASSQTWTGYEQFF. The CDR3 DNA reads TGCGCCAGCAGCCAAACATGGACAGGGTATGAGCAGTTCTTC.

The chain recombines TRBV10-3 with TRBJ2-3, with D perhaps being TRBD1 or TRBD2 (7 bases each). CDR1 and CDR2 from the germline V gene are ENHRY and SYGVKD. The ends were cut back, 9 bases at V and 2 bases at J, with 15 bases in the middle. The CDR3 spans 14 residues. In DNA form, the CDR3 reads TGTGCCATAGGGGAGGGGACAGTCACAGATACGCAGTATTTT. Its translation is CAIGEGTVTDTQYF.

The chain employs TRBV12-3 or TRBV12-4 and TRBJ2-3; D is undetermined. CDR3 length equals 13 residues. V was clipped by 6 bases and J by 6 bases, with 13 bases between them. The CDR3 spells CASSKGIPDTQYF. DNA for the CDR3: TGTGCCAGCAGCAAGGGAATACCGGATACGCAGTATTTT.

This clonotype was seen a few times. In DNA, the CDR3 is TGCAGTGCTAGAGTTCAGACTGTCGCTGAGCAGTTCTTC. Residues: CSARVQTVAEQFF. The gene calls are TRBV20-1 and TRBJ2-1; no clear D gene. The CDR3 has 13 amino acids. Germline loops: CDR1 DFQATT, CDR2 SNEGSKA (reference sequence). V was cut by 1 base and J by 9 bases, with 13 bases left in between.